Presented here are 9 T cell receptor beta chains from one specimen sequenced in a study of beta chain features in type 1 diabetes (dated by TCRdb to the late 2010s). No antigens are known for them. Library preparation used the immunoSEQ multiplex PCR assay. All of the isolated RNA was reverse transcribed with the High Capacity cDNA Reverse Transcription Kit, so expressed TCRB transcripts were sequenced. In its TCRdb copy, this immuneACCESS table keeps in-frame sequences only and misses some clones. Where compared with another copy, unresolved V genes explain less than half of these, and the others have no known cause. For this sample there are some 360,000 clones; around 10% appear just once. The ten largest account for over 0.45% of the sample. The research as a whole found: Type 1 diabetes patients showed a moderate but significant shortening of TCRB CDR3 length in all four CD4+ subsets.

The material sequenced was central memory CD4+ T cells from blood. These TCRs come from a man between 25 and 39 years old with type 1 diabetes.

There are many counts of this clone. The J gene is TRBJ2-7, the V gene TRBV7-3; tentative D call: TRBD1 (6 bases). The CDR3 totals 15 residues. Germline V CDR1 and CDR2: SGHTA, FQGTGA. V was trimmed by 0 bases and J by 2 bases, leaving 11 bases between them. The CDR3 DNA sequence: TGTGCCAGCAGCTTAACATCACAGGGACCCTACGAGCAGTACTTC. It codes for CASSLTSQGPYEQYF.

This sequence joins TRBV28 and TRBJ1-2; D gene ambiguous. The CDR3 contains 13 residues. Trimming stripped 4 bases from V and 8 bases from J, with 14 bases between. Per germline, CDR1 MDHEN and CDR2 SYDVKM. CDR3 DNA: TGTGCCAGCAGTTCTACTATTTTTGAGGGCTACACCTTC. Protein: CASSSTIFEGYTF.

The V and J genes are TRBV6-4 and TRBJ1-5; D not resolved. Looked up from germline, CDR1 is MRHNA and CDR2 is SNTAGT. Trimming stripped 2 bases from V and 4 bases from J, with 6 bases between. The CDR3 has 13 residues. The CDR3 DNA follows: TGTGCCAGCAGTGACGAAATTAATCAGCCCCAGCATTTT. Translating it yields CASSDEINQPQHF.

This clone was observed a handful of times. This chain uses TRBV28 with TRBJ2-1; 11 nucleotides agree with TRBD1. The CDR3 runs 14 residues. Germline V gives CDR1 MDHEN, CDR2 SYDVKM. The chain's CDR3 is CSGGGTGGSGEQFF. CDR3 in DNA: TGTTCAGGCGGCGGGACAGGGGGATCGGGTGAGCAGTTCTTC.

This chain links TRBV5-1 with TRBJ1-3; D may be TRBD1 (5 bases). The CDR3 consists of 15 residues. Per germline, CDR1 SGHRS and CDR2 YFSETQ. Trimming took 0 bases from V and 4 from J, leaving 11 bases between them. The CDR3, as DNA: TGCGCCAGCAGCTTGGATGGGACCGCAGGAAACACCATATATTTT. Translated, it gives CASSLDGTAGNTIYF.

This rearrangement joins TRBV6-6 to TRBJ1-5; tentatively, D is TRBD1 (5 bases). Germline V gives CDR1 MNHNY, CDR2 SVGAGI (reference sequence). This CDR3 contains 16 residues. Trimming pared 2 bases from V and 6 bases from J, leaving 17 bases between. CDR3 DNA sequence: TGTGCCAGCAGTTACAAGGTCTCGGGGACGGGTCAGCCCCAGCATTTT. Encoded protein: CASSYKVSGTGQPQHF.

The chain couples TRBV11-2 to TRBJ2-1; 8 bases are a match to TRBD2. Germline CDR1 SGHAT, CDR2 FQNNGV. The trim removed 7 bases at V and 0 bases at J, leaving 5 bases unmatched. The CDR3 loop spans 15 amino acids. The chain's CDR3 is CASTLAGSSYNEQFF. DNA of the CDR3: TGTGCCAGCACCCTAGCGGGTAGCTCCTACAATGAGCAGTTCTTC. Full variable domain (remainder filled in from reference TRBV11-2 and TRBJ2-1): EAGVAQSPRYKIIEKRQSVAFWCNPISGHATLYWYQQILGQGPKLLIQFQNNGVVDDSQLPKDRFSAERLKGVDSTLKIQPAKLEDSAVYLCASTLAGSSYNEQFFGPGTRLTVL.

J is TRBJ1-1 and V is TRBV5-1, with TRBD1 matching 7 bases. The V and J ends lost 4 bases and 1 base, in that order; junction bases with no gene match: 1. Germline values: CDR1 SGHRS, CDR2 YFSETQ. The CDR3 sequence is 13 residues long. The CDR3 DNA reads TGCGCCAGCAGCCGGACAGGGAACACTGAAGCTTTCTTT. Its protein is CASSRTGNTEAFF.

This clone has only a few counts. The genes are TRBV2 and TRBJ2-1, with D possibly TRBD1 on 6 matching bases. The V end lost 7 bases, the J end lost 0 bases, and 16 bases lay between the germline ends. The germline CDR1 and CDR2 sequences are SNHLY and FYNNEI. The CDR3 consists of 16 residues. The DNA for the CDR3 is TGTGCCAGCAAACCCAGGGGCGGGCTCTCCTACAATGAGCAGTTCTTC. Amino acids: CASKPRGGLSYNEQFF.